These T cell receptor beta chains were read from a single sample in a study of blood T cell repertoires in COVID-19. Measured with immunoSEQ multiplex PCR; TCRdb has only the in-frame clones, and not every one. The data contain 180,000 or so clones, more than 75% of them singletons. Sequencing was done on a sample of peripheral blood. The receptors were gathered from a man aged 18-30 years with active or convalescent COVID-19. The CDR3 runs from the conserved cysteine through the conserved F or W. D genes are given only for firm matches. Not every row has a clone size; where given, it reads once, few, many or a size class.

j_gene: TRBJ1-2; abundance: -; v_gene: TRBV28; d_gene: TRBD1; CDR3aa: CASSSGQESYGYTF; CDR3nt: TGTGCCAGCAGTTCAGGACAGGAAAGCTATGGCTACACCTTC
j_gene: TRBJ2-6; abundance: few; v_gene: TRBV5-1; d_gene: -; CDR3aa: CASSLGQTSSGANVLTF; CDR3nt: TGCGCCAGCAGCTTGGGACAGACAAGCTCTGGGGCCAACGTCCTGACTTTC
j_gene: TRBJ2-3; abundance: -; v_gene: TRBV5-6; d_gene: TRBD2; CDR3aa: CASSLAGALSTDTQYF; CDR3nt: TGTGCCAGCAGCCTAGCGGGAGCTCTCTCCACAGATACGCAGTATTTT
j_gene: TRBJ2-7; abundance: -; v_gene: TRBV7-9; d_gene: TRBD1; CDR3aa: CASSPRDRGNYEQYF; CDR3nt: TGTGCCAGCAGCCCTCGGGACAGGGGAAACTACGAGCAGTACTTC
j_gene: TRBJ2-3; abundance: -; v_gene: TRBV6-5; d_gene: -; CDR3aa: CASSYAGSTDTQYF; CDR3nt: TGTGCCAGCAGTTACGCGGGAAGCACAGATACGCAGTATTTT
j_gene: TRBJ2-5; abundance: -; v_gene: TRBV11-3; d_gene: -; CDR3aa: CASSNNGLETQYF; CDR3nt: TGTGCCAGCAGCAATAACGGACTGGAGACCCAGTACTTC
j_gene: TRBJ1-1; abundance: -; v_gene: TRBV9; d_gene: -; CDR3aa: CASSVPVRGTEAFF; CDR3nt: TGTGCCAGCAGCGTCCCCGTGCGGGGCACTGAAGCTTTCTTT
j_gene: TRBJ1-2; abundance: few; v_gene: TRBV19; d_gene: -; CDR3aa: CASSRAGRGNYGYTF; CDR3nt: TGTGCCAGTAGCCGAGCCGGACGAGGGAACTATGGCTACACCTTC
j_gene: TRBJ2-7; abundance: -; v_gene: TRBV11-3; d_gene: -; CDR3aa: CASSLDFRGRYEQYF; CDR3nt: TGTGCCAGCAGCTTAGATTTTAGGGGCCGCTACGAGCAGTACTTC
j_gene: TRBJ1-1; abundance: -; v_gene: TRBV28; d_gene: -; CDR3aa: CASSLTEVRAFF; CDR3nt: TGTGCCAGCAGTCTGACGGAGGTGAGAGCTTTCTTT
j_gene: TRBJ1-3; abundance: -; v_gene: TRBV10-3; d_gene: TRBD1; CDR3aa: CAIKRGQGSGNTIYF; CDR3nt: TGTGCCATCAAACGGGGACAGGGCTCTGGAAACACCATATATTTT
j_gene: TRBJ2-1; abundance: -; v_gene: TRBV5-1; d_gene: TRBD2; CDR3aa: CASSLTSGYNEQFF; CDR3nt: TGCGCCAGCAGCTTGACTAGCGGGTACAATGAGCAGTTCTTC